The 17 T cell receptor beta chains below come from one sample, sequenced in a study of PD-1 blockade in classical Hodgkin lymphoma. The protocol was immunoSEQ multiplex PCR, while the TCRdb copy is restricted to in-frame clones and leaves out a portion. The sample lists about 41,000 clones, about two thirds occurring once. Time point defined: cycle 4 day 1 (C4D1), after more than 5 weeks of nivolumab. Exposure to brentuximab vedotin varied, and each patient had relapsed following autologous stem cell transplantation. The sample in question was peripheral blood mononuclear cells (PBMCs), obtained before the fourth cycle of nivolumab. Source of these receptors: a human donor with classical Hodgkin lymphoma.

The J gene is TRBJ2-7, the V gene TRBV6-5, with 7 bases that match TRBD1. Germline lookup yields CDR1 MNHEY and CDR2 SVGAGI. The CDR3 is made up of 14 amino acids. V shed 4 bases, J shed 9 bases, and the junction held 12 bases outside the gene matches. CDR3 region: CASSSYTGDDGQYF. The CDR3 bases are TGTGCCAGCAGTTCCTACACAGGGGACGACGGGCAGTACTTC.

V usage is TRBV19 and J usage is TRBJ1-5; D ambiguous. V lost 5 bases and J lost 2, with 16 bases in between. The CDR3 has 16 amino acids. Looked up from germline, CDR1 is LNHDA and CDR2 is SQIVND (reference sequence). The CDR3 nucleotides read TGTGCCAGTAGTGCCTATCAGGACCCCCGCAATCAGCCCCAGCATTTT. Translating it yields CASSAYQDPRNQPQHF.

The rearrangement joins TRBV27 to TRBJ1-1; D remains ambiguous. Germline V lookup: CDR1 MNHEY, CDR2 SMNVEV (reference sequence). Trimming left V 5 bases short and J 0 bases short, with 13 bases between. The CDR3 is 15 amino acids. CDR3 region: CASSPPAGLNTEAFF. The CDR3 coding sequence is TGTGCCAGCAGTCCTCCCGCGGGGTTGAACACTGAAGCTTTCTTT.

CDR3 protein: CASSFTTQGFNTEAFF. The CDR3 region has the DNA TGTGCCAGCAGCTTCACCACACAGGGTTTCAACACTGAAGCTTTCTTT. The chain carries TRBV13 and TRBJ1-1, with D tentatively TRBD1 (6 bases). Looked up from germline, CDR1 is PRHDT and CDR2 is FYEKMQ (reference sequence). The CDR3 loop spans 16 amino acids. V was cut by 3 bases and J by 2 bases, with 16 bases left in between.

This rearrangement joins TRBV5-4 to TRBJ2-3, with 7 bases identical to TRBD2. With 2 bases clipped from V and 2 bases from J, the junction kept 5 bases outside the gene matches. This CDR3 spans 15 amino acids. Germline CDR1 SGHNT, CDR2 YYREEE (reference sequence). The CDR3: CASSFTSAFTDTQYF. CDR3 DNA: TGTGCCAGCAGCTTTACTAGCGCATTCACAGATACGCAGTATTTT. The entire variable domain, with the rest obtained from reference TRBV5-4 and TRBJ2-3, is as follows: ETGVTQSPTHLIKTRGQQVTLRCSSQSGHNTVSWYQQALGQGPQFIFQYYREEENGRGNFPPRFSGLQFPNYSSELNVNALELDDSALYLCASSFTSAFTDTQYFGPGTRLTVL.

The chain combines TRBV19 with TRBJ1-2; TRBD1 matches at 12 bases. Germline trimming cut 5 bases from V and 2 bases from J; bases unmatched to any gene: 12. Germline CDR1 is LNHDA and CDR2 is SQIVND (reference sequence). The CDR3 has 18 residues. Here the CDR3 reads CASSPTRDRGPVNYGYTF. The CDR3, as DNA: TGTGCCAGTAGTCCAACCCGGGACAGGGGGCCCGTCAACTATGGCTACACCTTC.

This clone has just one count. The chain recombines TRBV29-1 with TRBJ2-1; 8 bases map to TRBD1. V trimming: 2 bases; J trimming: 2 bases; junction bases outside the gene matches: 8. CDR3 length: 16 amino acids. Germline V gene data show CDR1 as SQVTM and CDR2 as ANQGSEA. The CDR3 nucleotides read TGCAGCGTTGAATTTGGAAGGGGACAGGCCTACAATGAGCAGTTCTTC. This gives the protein CSVEFGRGQAYNEQFF.

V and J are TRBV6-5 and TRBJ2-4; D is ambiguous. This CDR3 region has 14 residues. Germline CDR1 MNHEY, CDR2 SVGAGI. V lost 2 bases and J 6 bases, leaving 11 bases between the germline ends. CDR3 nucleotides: TGTGCCAGCAGTTACGCCGGCGGAAGAAACATTCAGTACTTC. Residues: CASSYAGGRNIQYF.

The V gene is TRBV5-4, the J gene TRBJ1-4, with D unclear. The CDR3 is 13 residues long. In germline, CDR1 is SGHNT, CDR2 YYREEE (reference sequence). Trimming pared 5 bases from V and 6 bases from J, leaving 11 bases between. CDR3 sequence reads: CASSIPPHEKLFF. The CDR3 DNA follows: TGTGCCAGCAGTATCCCCCCCCATGAAAAACTGTTTTTT. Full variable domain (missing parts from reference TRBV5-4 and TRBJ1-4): ETGVTQSPTHLIKTRGQQVTLRCSSQSGHNTVSWYQQALGQGPQFIFQYYREEENGRGNFPPRFSGLQFPNYSSELNVNALELDDSALYLCASSIPPHEKLFFGSGTQLSVL.

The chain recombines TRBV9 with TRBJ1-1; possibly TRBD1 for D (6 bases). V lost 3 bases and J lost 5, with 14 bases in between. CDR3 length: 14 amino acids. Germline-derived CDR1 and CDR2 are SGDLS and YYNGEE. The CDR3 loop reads CASSARGAGTEAFF. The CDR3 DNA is TGTGCCAGCAGCGCTAGGGGGGCGGGAACTGAAGCTTTCTTT.

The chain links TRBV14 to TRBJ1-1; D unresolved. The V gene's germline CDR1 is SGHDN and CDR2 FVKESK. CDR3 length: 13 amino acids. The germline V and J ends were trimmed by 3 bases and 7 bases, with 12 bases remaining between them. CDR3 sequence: CASSHIPGDEAFF. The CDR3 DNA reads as TGTGCCAGCAGCCATATTCCAGGAGATGAAGCTTTCTTT.

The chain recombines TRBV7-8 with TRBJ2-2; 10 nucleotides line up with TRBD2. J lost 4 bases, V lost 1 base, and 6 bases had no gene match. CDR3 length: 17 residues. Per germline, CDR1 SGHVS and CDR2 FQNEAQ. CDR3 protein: CASSLVVAGGSTGELFF. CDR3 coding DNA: TGTGCCAGCAGCTTAGTGGTAGCGGGGGGTTCCACCGGGGAGCTGTTTTTT.

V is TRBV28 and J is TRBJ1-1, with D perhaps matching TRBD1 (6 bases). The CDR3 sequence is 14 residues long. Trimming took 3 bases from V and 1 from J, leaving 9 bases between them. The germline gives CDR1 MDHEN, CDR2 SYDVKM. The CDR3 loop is CASSFWDTNTEAFF. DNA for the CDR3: TGTGCCAGCAGTTTCTGGGACACGAACACTGAAGCTTTCTTT.

In DNA form, the CDR3 reads TGTGCCATCAGCACTAGCGGCACAGATACGCAGTATTTT. This encodes CAISTSGTDTQYF. The genes are TRBV10-3 and TRBJ2-3; 7 bases line up with TRBD2. CDR1 ENHRY and CDR2 SYGVKD come from the germline V gene. This CDR3 comprises 13 residues. The trim removed 6 bases at V and 1 base at J, leaving 1 base unmatched.

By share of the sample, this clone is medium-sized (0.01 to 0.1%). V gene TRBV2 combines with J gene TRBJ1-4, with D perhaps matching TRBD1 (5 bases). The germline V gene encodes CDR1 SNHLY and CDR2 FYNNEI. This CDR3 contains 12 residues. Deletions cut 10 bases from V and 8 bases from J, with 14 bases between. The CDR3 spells CATEGFGEKLFF. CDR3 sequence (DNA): TGTGCCACCGAGGGGTTTGGGGAAAAACTGTTTTTT.

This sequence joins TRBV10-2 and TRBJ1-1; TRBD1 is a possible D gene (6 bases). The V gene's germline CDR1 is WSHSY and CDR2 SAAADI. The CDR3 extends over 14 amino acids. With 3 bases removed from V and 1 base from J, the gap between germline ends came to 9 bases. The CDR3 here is CASSDPDRNTEAFF. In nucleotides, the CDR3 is TGCGCCAGCAGTGACCCGGACAGGAACACTGAAGCTTTCTTT.

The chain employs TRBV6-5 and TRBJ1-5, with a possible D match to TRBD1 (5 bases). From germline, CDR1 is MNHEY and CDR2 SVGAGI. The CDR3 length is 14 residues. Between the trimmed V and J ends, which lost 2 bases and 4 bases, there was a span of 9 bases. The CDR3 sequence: CASSYGAGNQPQHF. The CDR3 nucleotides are TGTGCCAGCAGTTACGGGGCAGGGAATCAGCCCCAGCATTTT.